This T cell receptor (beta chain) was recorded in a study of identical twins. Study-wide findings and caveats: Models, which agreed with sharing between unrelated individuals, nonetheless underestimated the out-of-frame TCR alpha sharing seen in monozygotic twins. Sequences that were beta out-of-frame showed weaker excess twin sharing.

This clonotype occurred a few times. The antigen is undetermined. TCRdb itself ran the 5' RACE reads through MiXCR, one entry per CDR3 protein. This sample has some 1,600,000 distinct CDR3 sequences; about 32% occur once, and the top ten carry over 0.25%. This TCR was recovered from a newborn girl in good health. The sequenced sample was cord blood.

Here the CDR3 DNA reads TGTGCCATCAGTGAGTCAGCAGGGGGCTCCTATAATTCACCCCTCCACTTT. It codes for CAISESAGGSYNSPLHF. The rearrangement links TRBV10-3 to TRBJ1-6; 7 bases match TRBD1. There are 17 residues in the CDR3. Trimming removed 0 bases from V and 0 bases from J; junction bases left unmatched: 2. Germline V gene sequence: CDR1 ENHRY, CDR2 SYGVKD.